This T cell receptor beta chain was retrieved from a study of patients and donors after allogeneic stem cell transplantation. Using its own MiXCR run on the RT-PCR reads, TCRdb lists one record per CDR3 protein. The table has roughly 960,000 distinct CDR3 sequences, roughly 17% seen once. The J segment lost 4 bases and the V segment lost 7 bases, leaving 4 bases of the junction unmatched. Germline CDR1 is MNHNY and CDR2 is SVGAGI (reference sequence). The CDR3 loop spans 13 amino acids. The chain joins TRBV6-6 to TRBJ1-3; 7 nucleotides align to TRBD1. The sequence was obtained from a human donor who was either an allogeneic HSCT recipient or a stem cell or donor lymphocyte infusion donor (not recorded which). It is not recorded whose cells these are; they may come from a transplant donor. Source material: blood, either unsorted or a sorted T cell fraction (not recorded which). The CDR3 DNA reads TGTGCCAGCACGGACAGGTCGGGAAACACCATATATTTT. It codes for CASTDRSGNTIYF.